A selection of T cell receptor beta chains follows, all from one sample in a study of cytomegalovirus exposure and HLA in healthy donors. The data were produced by immunoSEQ multiplex PCR, yet TCRdb's version contains in-frame clones alone and is incomplete. The data contain some 150,000 clones, roughly 79% of them seen just once; the ten biggest clones take up less than 15%. The sample was PBMCs. These receptors were collected from a woman aged 50 to 60 in good health and CMV-seronegative. CDR3s include the opening cysteine and the closing phenylalanine or tryptophan. The D gene is left open where the match is weak. The listing skips clone size in some rows; elsewhere it reads once, few, many or a size class.

CDR3,DNA,J,D,size,V
CASSQDSGGVETQYF,TGTGCCAGCAGCCAAGATTCGGGGGGTGTGGAGACCCAGTACTTC,TRBJ2-5,TRBD2,NA,TRBV4-2
CASSYQRNYGYTF,TGTGCCAGCAGTTACCAGAGGAACTATGGCTACACCTTC,TRBJ1-2,NA,NA,TRBV6-5
CASSRDRDYEQYF,TGTGCCAGCAGTCGGGACAGAGACTACGAGCAGTACTTC,TRBJ2-7,TRBD1,NA,TRBV5-4
CSVGTGPEQYF,TGCAGCGTCGGGACAGGGCCCGAGCAGTACTTC,TRBJ2-7,TRBD1,NA,TRBV29-1
CASSLPGVSANEKLFF,TGTGCCAGCAGCCTCCCGGGGGTCTCGGCTAATGAAAAACTGTTTTTT,TRBJ1-4,NA,NA,TRBV6-6
CASSLPGRPFSPLHF,TGTGCCAGCAGTTTACCCGGCAGGCCCTTTTCACCCCTCCACTTT,TRBJ1-6,NA,NA,TRBV28
CASSLGSGGFYEQYF,TGTGCCAGCAGCTTGGGTAGCGGGGGCTTCTACGAGCAGTACTTC,TRBJ2-7,TRBD2,NA,TRBV7-6
CASSPQGGTSYEQYF,TGTGCCAGCAGCCCCCAGGGAGGGACCTCCTACGAGCAGTACTTC,TRBJ2-7,TRBD2,NA,TRBV7-8
CAIRPPGNTEAFF,TGTGCCATCAGACCCCCGGGGAACACTGAAGCTTTCTTT,TRBJ1-1,NA,NA,TRBV10-3
CASSFPGSYEQYF,TGTGCCAGCAGCTTCCCAGGGTCCTACGAGCAGTACTTC,TRBJ2-7,NA,once,TRBV7-2
CASSPQGRTNEKLFF,TGTGCCAGCAGCCCCCAGGGGCGGACTAATGAAAAACTGTTTTTT,TRBJ1-4,NA,NA,TRBV6-6
CASSIGGSLPGELFF,TGTGCCAGTAGTATTGGAGGGAGTTTACCCGGGGAGCTGTTTTTT,TRBJ2-2,NA,NA,TRBV19
CASSLGDPSYEQYF,TGCGCCAGCAGCTTAGGGGATCCATCCTACGAGCAGTACTTC,TRBJ2-7,NA,NA,TRBV5-1
CASSLGQQFQPQHF,TGTGCCAGCAGCCTCGGACAGCAATTTCAGCCCCAGCATTTT,TRBJ1-5,NA,NA,TRBV5-8
CASSVPGQGDQPQHF,TGCGCCAGCAGCGTCCCGGGACAGGGGGATCAGCCCCAGCATTTT,TRBJ1-5,TRBD1,NA,TRBV10-1
CACPVSEHSYNEQFF,TGTGCCTGCCCCGTTTCCGAACACTCCTACAATGAGCAGTTCTTC,TRBJ2-1,NA,NA,TRBV30
CASSPQIRRGGPGEQYF,TGTGCCAGCAGCCCACAAATCAGGCGCGGGGGGCCTGGTGAGCAGTACTTC,TRBJ2-5,TRBD2,few,TRBV7-9
CASGAGTSYDTQYF,TGTGCCAGCGGGGCCGGGACTTCCTACGATACGCAGTATTTT,TRBJ2-3,NA,NA,TRBV7-9
CASSYGRNTEAFF,TGTGCCAGCAGCTACGGGAGGAACACTGAAGCTTTCTTT,TRBJ1-1,NA,NA,TRBV7-2
CASSSTGTALYYGYTF,TGTGCCAGCAGCTCGACCGGGACAGCGCTATACTATGGCTACACCTTC,TRBJ1-2,TRBD1,NA,TRBV7-9
CARGVVYTQYF,TGTGCCAGGGGAGTGGTCTATACGCAGTATTTT,TRBJ2-3,NA,NA,TRBV21-1
CASSQDSGVITDTQYF,TGTGCCAGCAGCCAAGATTCAGGGGTCATCACAGATACGCAGTATTTT,TRBJ2-3,NA,NA,TRBV14
CASSQTGSGANVLTF,TGCGCCAGCAGCCAAACAGGCTCTGGGGCCAACGTCCTGACTTTC,TRBJ2-6,NA,NA,TRBV4-3
CASSPATGGGTDTQYF,TGTGCCAGCAGCCCGGCGACAGGTGGCGGCACAGATACGCAGTATTTT,TRBJ2-3,NA,NA,TRBV13
CASSFAGVGYAFF,TGTGCCAGCAGTTTCGCGGGGGTGGGGTACGCTTTCTTT,TRBJ1-1,NA,NA,TRBV27